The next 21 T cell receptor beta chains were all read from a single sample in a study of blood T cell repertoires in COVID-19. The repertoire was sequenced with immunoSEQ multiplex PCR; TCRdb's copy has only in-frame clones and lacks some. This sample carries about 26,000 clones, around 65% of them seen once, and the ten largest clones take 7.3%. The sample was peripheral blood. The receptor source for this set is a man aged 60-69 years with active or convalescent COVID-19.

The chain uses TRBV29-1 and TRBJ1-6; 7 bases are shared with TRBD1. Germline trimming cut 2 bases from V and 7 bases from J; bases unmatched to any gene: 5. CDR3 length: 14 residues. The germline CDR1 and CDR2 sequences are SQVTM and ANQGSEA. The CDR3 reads CSVENRGSNSPLHF. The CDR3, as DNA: TGCAGCGTTGAAAACAGGGGTTCCAATTCACCCCTCCACTTT.

CDR3 protein: CASSLVQGNTGELFF. In nucleotides, the CDR3 is TGCGCCAGCAGCTTAGTCCAGGGGAACACCGGGGAGCTGTTTTTT. The chain links TRBV5-1 to TRBJ2-2; D is perhaps TRBD1 (5 bases). The germline V gene has CDR1 SGHRS and CDR2 YFSETQ. The CDR3 has 15 amino acids. V shed 2 bases and J shed 1 base, with 9 bases lying between them.

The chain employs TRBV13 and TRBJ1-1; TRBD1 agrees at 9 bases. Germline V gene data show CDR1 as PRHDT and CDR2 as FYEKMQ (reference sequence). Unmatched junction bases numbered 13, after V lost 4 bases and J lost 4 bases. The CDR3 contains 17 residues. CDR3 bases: TGTGCCAGCAGCTCTATGTCCGCAGGACAGGGGCGCACTGAAGCTTTCTTT. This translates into CASSSMSAGQGRTEAFF.

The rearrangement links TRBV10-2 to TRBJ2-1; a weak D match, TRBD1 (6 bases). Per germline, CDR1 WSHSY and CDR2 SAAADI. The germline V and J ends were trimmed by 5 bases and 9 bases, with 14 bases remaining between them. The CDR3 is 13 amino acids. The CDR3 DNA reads TGCGCCAGCAGTAACTCAGGGGTTCCTGAGCAGTTCTTC. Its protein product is CASSNSGVPEQFF.

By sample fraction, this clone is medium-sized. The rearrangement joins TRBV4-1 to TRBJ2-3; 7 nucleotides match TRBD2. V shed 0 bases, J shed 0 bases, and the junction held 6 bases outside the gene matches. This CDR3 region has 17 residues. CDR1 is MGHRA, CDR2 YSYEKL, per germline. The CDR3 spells CASSQDGSGISTDTQYF. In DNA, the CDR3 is TGCGCCAGCAGCCAAGATGGCAGCGGGATTAGCACAGATACGCAGTATTTT.

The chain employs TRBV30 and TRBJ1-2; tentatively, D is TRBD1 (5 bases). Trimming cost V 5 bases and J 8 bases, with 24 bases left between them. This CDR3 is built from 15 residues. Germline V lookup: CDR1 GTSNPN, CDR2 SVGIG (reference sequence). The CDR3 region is CAWGRERATMKGYTF. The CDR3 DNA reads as TGTGCCTGGGGCAGGGAGCGGGCTACTATGAAAGGCTACACCTTC.

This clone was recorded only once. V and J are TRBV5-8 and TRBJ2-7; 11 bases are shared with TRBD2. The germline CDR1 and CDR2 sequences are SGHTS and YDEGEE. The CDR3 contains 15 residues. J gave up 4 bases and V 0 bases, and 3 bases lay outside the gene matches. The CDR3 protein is CASSLGLAGSYEQYF. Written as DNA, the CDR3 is TGTGCCAGCAGCTTGGGACTAGCGGGATCTTACGAGCAGTACTTC.

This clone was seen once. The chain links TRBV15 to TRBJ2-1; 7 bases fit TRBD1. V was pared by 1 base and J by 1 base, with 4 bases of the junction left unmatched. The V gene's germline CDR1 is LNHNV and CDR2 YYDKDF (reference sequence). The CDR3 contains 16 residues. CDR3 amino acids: CATSRGDSLSYNEQFF. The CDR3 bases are TGTGCCACCAGCAGAGGGGACAGCCTTTCCTACAATGAGCAGTTCTTC.

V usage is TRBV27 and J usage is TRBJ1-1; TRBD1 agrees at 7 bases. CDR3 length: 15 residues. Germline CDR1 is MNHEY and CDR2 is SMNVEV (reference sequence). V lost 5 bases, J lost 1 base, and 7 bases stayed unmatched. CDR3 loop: CASSPPPGGNTEAFF. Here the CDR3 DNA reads TGTGCCAGCAGTCCCCCCCCAGGGGGGAACACTGAAGCTTTCTTT.

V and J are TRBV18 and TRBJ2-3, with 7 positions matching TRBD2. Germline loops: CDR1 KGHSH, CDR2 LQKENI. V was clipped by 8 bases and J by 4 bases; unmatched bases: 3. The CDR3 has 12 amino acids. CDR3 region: CASGLAADTQYF. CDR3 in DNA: TGTGCCAGCGGCCTAGCGGCAGATACGCAGTATTTT.

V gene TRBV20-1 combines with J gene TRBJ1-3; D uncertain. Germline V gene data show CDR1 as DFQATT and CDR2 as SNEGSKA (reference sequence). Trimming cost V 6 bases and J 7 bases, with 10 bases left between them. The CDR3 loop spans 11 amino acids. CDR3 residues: CSASDSNTIYF. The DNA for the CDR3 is TGCAGTGCCTCGGACTCGAACACCATATATTTT.

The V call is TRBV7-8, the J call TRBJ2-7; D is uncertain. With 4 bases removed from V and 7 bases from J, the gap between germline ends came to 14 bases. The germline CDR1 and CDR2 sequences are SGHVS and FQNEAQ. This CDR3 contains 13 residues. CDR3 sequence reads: CASSSGRMREQYF. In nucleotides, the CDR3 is TGTGCCAGCAGCTCCGGTCGGATGAGGGAGCAGTACTTC.

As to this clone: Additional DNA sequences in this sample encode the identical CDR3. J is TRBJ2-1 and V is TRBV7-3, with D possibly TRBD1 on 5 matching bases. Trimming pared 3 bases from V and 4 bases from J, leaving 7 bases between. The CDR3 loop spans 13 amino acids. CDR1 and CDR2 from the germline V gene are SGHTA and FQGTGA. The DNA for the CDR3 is TGTGCCAGCAGCTTGGGGCTTTACAATGAGCAGTTCTTC. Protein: CASSLGLYNEQFF. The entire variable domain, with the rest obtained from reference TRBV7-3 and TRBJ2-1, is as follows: GAGVSQTPSNKVTEKGKYVELRCDPISGHTALYWYRQSLGQGPEFLIYFQGTGAADDSGLPNDRFFAVRPEGSVSTLKIQRTERGDSAVYLCASSLGLYNEQFFGPGTRLTVL.

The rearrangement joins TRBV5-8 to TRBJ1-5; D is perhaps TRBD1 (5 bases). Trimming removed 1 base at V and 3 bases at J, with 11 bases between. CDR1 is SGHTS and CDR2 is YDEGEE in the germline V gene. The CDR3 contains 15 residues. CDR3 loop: CASSLTGTNNQPQHF. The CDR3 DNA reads TGTGCCAGCAGCTTGACCGGGACTAACAATCAGCCCCAGCATTTT.

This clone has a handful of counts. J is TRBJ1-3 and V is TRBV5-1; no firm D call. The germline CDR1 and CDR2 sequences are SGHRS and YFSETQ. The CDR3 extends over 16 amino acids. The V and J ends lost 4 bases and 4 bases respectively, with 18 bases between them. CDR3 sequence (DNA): TGCGCCAGCAGCCCCGACCACATGCGAGGGGGAAACACCATATATTTT. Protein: CASSPDHMRGGNTIYF.

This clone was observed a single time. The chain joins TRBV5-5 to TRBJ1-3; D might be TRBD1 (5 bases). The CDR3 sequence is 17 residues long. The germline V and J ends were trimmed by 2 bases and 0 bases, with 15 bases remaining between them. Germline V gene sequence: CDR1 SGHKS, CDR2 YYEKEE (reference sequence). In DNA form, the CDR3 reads TGTGCCAGCAGCTTTTACCGGACACAGAGCTCTGGAAACACCATATATTTT. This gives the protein CASSFYRTQSSGNTIYF.

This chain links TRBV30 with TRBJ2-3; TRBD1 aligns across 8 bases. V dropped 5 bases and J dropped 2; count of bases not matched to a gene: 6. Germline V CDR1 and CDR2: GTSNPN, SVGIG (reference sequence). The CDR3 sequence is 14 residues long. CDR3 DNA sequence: TGTGCCTGGCGTCCGGGACAGGACACAGATACGCAGTATTTT. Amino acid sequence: CAWRPGQDTDTQYF.

The DNA of the CDR3 is TGTGCCAGCAGCCCTCAGACCAGCGGGAGGTCAGATACGCAGTATTTT. Translating it yields CASSPQTSGRSDTQYF. This sequence joins TRBV3-1 (or the pseudogene TRBV3-2) and TRBJ2-3; 9 nucleotides match TRBD2. J was trimmed by 4 bases and V by 4 bases; bases with no gene match: 9. The CDR3 is 16 amino acids. Germline V CDR1 and CDR2: LGHDT, YNNKEL (reference sequence).

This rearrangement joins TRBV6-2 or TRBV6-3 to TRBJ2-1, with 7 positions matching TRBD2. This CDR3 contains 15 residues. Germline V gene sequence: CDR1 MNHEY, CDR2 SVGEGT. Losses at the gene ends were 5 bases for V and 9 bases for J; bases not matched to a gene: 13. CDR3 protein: CASSLGRVTKSEQFF. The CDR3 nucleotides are TGTGCCAGCAGTCTGGGGAGGGTGACGAAGAGTGAGCAGTTCTTC.

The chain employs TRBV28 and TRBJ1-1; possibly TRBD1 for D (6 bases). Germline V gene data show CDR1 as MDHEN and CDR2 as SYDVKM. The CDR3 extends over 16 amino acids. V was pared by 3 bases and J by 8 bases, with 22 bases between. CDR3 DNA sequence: TGTGCCAGCAGTTTTCGGGCGGGCAGGGGTATTTTGGAAGCTTTCTTT. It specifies CASSFRAGRGILEAFF.

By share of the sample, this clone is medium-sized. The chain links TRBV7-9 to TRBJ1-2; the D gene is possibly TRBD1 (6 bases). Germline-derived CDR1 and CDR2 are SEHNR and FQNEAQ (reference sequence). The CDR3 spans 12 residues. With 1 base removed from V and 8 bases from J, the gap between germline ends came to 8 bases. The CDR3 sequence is CASSLDQGGYTF. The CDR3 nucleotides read TGTGCCAGCAGCTTAGATCAGGGGGGCTACACCTTC.